This T cell receptor (beta chain) was profiled in a study of blood T cell repertoires in COVID-19 (TCRdb year 2020). At the level of the whole study: Samples covering the acute and convalescent phases of COVID-19 were provided by collaborators in the United States, Italy and Spain. The material from the prospective study consisted of cDNA or gDNA derived from T cells, B-cell-depleted T cells, or PBMCs. The dataset comprised deeply sampled blood TCRbeta repertoires from subjects exposed to, actively infected with, or recovered from COVID-19. The repertoires were released in a freely available public database intended as a resource for research on the immune response to SARS-CoV-2. Samples were obtained from the ongoing ImmuneRACE study (first 160 participants) and from 1,000 to 1,500 subjects provided by 6 global collaborators. The sample metadata nearly always contained a de-identified subject ID, COVID-19 status, age in years and sex. Where available, HLA class I and class II types were taken from metadata supplied by the sample provider and were not determined by assay-based typing. Broad study findings and their caveats: Clinical and demographic metadata were provided uncurated, with the amount varying by source and participant.

Whole blood was collected in K2EDTA tubes by collaborating institutions according to the institutions' own protocols. For TCRbeta analysis, collaborators shipped samples as frozen whole blood, isolated PBMCs, or DNA extracted from either of those sample types. From its cysteine to its phenylalanine, the CDR3 spans 14 amino acids. Here the CDR3 DNA is all that survives: 42 bases in frame from base 1. V is trimmed back by 6 bases and J by 3 bases, and the junction contains 7 bases that no gene match accounts for. CDR1 and CDR2 were assigned from the germline V gene as SQVTM and ANQGSEA. Comments on this clone: Its antigen is not yet known. No much larger clonotype is one base removed from it; base qualities were not supplied.

TCRbeta CDR3 regions were amplified from genomic DNA using the immunoSEQ Assay, a bias-controlled multiplex PCR. The study's own analysis went as follows. The number of nucleated cells in each sample was estimated by amplification of reference gene primers within the assay. Sequence reads were collapsed and filtered to measure the absolute abundance of every unique TCRbeta CDR3 rearrangement. Productive Simpson clonality was computed per sample as the square root of Simpson's diversity index over productive rearrangements. TCRdb mirrors the immuneACCESS table, restricted to in-frame sequences. Some clones are absent from its copies; in checked studies, under half trace to an unresolved V gene, and the reason for the others is unknown. The V and J calls and clone size come from that table; D and trimming were worked out from the DNA. Present in this sample are roughly 150,000 clones, about four fifths of which were seen just once. Jointly, the top ten make up more than 3.5% of the sample.

This sequence uses TRBV29-1 and TRBJ2-7; the central 11 bases match TRBD1. This sequence was found in a woman of 80 years or more with acute or convalescent COVID-19. Sequencing was done on a sample of peripheral blood. Here is the DNA: TGCAGCGTCAGAACCGGGACAGGGGGCTACGAGCAGTACTTC. This yields the protein CSVRTGTGGYEQYF.